This T cell receptor (beta chain) was recorded in a study of T-cell reconstitution after alpha-beta-depleted transplantation in children. This clonotype was seen many times. Germline CDR1 and CDR2: MGHDK and SYGVNS. J lost 6 bases, V lost 5 bases, and 6 bases had no gene match. The CDR3 contains 14 residues. Preparation of the TCRbeta library involved a method that used unique molecular identifiers. TCRdb reprocessed the PCR reads with MiXCR, giving one entry per CDR3 protein. The sample lists some 600,000 distinct CDR3 sequences, roughly 17% seen once, with under 1.2% in the top ten. Sequenced here: PBMCs from the stem cell graft donor, sampled from the stem cell graft. This clonotype was obtained from a human donor who donated a stem cell graft to a child with acute myeloid leukemia. The J gene is TRBJ2-1, the V gene TRBV25-1; 8 bases are shared with TRBD1. This CDR3 reads CASSPGQASNEQFF. DNA of the CDR3: TGTGCCAGCAGTCCGGGACAGGCCTCCAATGAGCAGTTCTTC.